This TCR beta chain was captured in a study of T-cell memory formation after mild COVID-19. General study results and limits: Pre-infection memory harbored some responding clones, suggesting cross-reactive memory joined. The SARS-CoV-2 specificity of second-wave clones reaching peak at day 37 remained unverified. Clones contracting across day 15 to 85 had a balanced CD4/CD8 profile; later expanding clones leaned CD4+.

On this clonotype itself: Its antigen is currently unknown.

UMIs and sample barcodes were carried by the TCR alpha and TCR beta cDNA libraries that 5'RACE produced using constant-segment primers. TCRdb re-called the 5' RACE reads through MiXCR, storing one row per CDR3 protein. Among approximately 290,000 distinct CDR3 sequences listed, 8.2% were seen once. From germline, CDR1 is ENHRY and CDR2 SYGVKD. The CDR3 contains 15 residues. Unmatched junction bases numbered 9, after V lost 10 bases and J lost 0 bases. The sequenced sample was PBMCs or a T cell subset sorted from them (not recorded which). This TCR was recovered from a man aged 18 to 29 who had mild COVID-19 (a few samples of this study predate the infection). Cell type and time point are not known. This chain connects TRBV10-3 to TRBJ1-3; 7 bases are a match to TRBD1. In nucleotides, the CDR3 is TGTGCCACAGGGGGGGTGGAAGCCTCTGGAAACACCATATATTTT. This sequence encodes CATGGVEASGNTIYF.